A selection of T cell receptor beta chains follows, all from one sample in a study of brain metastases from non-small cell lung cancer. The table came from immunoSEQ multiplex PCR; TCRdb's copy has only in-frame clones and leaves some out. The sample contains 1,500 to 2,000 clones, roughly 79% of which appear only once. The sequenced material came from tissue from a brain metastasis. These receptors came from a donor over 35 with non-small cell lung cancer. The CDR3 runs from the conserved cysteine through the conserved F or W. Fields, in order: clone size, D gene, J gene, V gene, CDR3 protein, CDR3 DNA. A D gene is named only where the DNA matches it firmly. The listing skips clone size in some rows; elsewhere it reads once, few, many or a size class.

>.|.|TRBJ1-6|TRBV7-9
CASSRGASPLHF
TGTGCCAGCAGCCGGGGGGCCTCACCCCTCCACTTT
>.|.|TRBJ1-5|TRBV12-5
CASGRDGNSNQPQHF
TGTGCTAGTGGTAGGGACGGGAATAGCAATCAGCCTCAGCATTTT
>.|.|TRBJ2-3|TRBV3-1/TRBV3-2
CASSPPGGGRTDTQYF
TGTGCCAGCAGCCCACCGGGAGGGGGCCGCACAGATACGCAGTATTTT
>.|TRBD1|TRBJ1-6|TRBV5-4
CASSVTGGYTLHF
TGTGCCAGCAGCGTAACAGGGGGCTATACCCTCCACTTT
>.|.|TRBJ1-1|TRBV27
CASSLWAGMNTEAFF
TGTGCCAGCAGTTTATGGGCAGGGATGAACACTGAAGCTTTCTTT
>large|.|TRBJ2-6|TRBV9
CASSVDGDTGANVLTF
TGTGCCAGCAGCGTAGATGGGGACACTGGGGCCAACGTCCTGACTTTC
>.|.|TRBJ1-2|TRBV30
CAWSNGPNYGYTF
TGTGCCTGGAGTAACGGTCCTAACTATGGCTACACCTTC
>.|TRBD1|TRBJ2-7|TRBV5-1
CASSSTQGAGEQYF
TGCGCCAGCAGCTCTACCCAGGGGGCCGGAGAGCAGTACTTC
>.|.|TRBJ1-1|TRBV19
CASSILQRNTEAFF
TGTGCCAGTAGTATCTTACAGAGGAACACTGAAGCTTTCTTT
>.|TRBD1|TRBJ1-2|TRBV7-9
CASSLGQWLGYTF
TGTGCCAGCAGCCTGGGACAGTGGCTGGGCTACACCTTC
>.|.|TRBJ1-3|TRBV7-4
CASSRGANTIYF
TGTGCCAGCAGCAGAGGGGCGAACACCATATATTTT
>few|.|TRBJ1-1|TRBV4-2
CASSQGRGYTEAFF
TGTGCCAGCAGCCAAGGGAGAGGGTACACTGAAGCTTTCTTT
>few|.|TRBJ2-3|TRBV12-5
CASGLQSRDTQYF
TGTGCTAGTGGTTTACAGTCGCGGGATACGCAGTATTTT
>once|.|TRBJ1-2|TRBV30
CACAVYGYTF
TGTGCCTGTGCAGTCTATGGCTACACCTTC
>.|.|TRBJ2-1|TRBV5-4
CASSLVSEQFF
TGTGCCAGCAGCTTGGTCAGTGAGCAGTTCTTC
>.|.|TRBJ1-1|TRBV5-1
CASSPGQRCTEAFF
TGCGCCAGCAGCCCCGGACAGAGATGTACTGAAGCTTTCTTT
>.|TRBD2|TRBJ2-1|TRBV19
CASSLGLAGVTSSYNKQFF
TGTGCCAGTAGTCTTGGACTAGCGGGGGTCACGAGCTCCTACAATAAGCAGTTCTTC